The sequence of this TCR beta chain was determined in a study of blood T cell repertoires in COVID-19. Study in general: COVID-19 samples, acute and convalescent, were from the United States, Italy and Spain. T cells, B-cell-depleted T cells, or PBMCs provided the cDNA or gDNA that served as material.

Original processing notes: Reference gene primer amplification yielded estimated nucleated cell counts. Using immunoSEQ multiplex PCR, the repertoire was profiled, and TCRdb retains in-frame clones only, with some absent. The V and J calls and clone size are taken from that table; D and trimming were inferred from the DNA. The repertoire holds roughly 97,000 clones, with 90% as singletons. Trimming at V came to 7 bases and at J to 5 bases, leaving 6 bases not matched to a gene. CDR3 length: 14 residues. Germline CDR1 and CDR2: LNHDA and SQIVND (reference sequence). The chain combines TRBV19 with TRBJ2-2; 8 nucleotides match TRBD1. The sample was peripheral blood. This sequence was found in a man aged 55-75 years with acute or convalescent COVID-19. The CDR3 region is CASIDRGGTGELFF. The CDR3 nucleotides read TGTGCCAGTATAGACAGGGGAGGAACCGGGGAGCTGTTTTTT. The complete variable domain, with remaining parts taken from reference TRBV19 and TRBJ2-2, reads DGGITQSPKYLFRKEGQNVTLSCEQNLNHDAMYWYRQDPGQGLRLIYYSQIVNDFQKGDIAEGYSVSREKKESFPLTVTSAQKNPTAFYLCASIDRGGTGELFFGEGSRLTVL.